The present T cell receptor beta chain was sequenced within a study of OX40 agonist ivuxolimab in advanced cancers. Per the germline V gene, CDR1 is SGHRS and CDR2 is YFSETQ. The CDR3 consists of 13 residues. The trim removed 3 bases at V and 3 bases at J, leaving 2 bases unmatched. The protocol was immunoSEQ multiplex PCR, while the TCRdb copy is restricted to in-frame clones and leaves out a portion. Of tens of thousands of clones in the sample, 80% to 90% were seen once. Specimen: CD4+ or CD8+ T cells sorted from blood, collected in a trial of the OX40 agonist ivuxolimab. The rearrangement joins TRBV5-1 to TRBJ2-7; 8 nucleotides match TRBD1. This receptor was taken from an adult with an advanced solid tumor such as melanoma, head and neck, liver or kidney cancer. CDR3 loop: CASSSTGDYEQYF. Here the CDR3 DNA reads TGCGCCAGCAGCTCGACAGGGGACTACGAGCAGTACTTC.